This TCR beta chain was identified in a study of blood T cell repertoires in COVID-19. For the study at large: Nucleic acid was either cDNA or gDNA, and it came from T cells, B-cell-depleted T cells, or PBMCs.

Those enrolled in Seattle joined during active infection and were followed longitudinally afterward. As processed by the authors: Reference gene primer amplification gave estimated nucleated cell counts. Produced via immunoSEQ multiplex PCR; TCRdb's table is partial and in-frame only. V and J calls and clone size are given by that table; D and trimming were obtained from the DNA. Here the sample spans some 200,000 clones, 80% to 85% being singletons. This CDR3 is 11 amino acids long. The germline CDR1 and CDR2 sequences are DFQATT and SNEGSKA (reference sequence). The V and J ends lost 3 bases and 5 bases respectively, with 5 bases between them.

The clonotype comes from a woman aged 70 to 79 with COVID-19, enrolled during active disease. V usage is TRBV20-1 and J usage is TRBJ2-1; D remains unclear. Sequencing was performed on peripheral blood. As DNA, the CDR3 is TGCAGTGCTAGCAGGAACAATGAGCAGTTCTTC. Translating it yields CSASRNNEQFF.